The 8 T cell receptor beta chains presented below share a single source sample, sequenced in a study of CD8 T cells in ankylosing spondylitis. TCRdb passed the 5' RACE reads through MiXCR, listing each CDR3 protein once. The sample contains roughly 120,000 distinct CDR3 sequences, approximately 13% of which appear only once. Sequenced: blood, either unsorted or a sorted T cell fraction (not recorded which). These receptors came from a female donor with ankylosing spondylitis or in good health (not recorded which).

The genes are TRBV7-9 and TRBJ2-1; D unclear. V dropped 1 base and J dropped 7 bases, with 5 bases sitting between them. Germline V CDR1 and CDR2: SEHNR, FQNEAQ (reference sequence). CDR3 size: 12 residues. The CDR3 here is CASSLVPNEQFF. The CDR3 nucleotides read TGTGCCAGCAGCTTAGTCCCGAATGAGCAGTTCTTC.

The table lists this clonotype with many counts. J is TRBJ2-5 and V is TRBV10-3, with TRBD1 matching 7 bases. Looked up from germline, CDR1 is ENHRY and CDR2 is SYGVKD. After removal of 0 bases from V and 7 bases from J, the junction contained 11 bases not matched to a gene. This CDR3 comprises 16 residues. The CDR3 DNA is TGTGCCATCAGTGAGTCGACGGGACAGTCGTCGGTGACCCAGTACTTC. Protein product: CAISESTGQSSVTQYF.

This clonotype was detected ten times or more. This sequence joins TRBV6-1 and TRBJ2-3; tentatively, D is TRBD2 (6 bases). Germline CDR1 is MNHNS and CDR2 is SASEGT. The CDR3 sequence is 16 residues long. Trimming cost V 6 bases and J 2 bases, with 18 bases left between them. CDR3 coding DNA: TGTGCCAGCAGCTTAAGCGGGTCCCTCCCCACAGATACGCAGTATTTT. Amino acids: CASSLSGSLPTDTQYF.

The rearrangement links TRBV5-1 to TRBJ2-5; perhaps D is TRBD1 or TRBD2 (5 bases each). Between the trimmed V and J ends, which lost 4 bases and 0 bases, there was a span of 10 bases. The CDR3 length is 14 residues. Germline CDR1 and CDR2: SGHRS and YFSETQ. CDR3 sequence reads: CASSPLGDQETQYF. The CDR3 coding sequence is TGCGCCAGCAGCCCCCTGGGGGACCAAGAGACCCAGTACTTC.

CDR3 nucleotides: TGTGCCAGCTCACGAGCGGGACAGATCAACAATGAGCAGTTCTTC. It translates to CASSRAGQINNEQFF. The chain combines TRBV18 with TRBJ2-1; either TRBD1 or TRBD2 may fit D (7 bases each). There are 15 residues in the CDR3. Germline V lookup: CDR1 KGHSH, CDR2 LQKENI. With 4 bases removed from V and 5 bases from J, the gap between germline ends came to 15 bases.

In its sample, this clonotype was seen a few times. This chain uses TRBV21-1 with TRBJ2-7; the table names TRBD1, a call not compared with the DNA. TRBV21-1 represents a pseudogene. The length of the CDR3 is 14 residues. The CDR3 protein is CASSRRDSAYEQYF. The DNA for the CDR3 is TGTGCCAGCAGCAGACGGGACAGCGCCTACGAGCAGTACTTC.

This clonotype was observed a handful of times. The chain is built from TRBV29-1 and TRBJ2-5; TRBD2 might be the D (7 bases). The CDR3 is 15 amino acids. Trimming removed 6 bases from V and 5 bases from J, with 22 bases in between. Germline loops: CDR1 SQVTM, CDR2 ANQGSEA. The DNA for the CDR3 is TGCAGCGTCCCCAAGGGGGGCACTAGCGTGGAGACCCAGTACTTC. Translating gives CSVPKGGTSVETQYF.

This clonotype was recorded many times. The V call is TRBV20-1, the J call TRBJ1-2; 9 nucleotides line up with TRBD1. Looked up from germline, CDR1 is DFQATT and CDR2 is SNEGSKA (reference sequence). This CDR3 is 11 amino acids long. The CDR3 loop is CRPGQGGGYTF. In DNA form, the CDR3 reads TGCAGACCGGGACAGGGCGGTGGCTACACCTTC.